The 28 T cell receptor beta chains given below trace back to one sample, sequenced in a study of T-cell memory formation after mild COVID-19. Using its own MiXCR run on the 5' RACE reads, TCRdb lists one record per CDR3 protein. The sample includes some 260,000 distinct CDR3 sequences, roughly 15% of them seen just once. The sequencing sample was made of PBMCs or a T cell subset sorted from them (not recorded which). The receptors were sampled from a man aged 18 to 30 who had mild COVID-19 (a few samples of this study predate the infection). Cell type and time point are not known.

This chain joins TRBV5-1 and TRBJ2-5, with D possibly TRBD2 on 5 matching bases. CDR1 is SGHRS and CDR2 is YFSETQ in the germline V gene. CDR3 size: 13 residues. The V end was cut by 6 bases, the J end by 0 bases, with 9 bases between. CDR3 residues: CASNPGNQETQYF. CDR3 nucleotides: TGCGCCAGCAACCCGGGAAACCAAGAGACCCAGTACTTC.

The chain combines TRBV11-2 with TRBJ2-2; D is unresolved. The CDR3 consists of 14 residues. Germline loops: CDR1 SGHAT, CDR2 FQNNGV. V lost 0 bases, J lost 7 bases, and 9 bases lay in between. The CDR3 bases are TGTGCCAGCAGCTTAGAACCCTGGGGCGGGGAGCTGTTTTTT. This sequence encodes CASSLEPWGGELFF.

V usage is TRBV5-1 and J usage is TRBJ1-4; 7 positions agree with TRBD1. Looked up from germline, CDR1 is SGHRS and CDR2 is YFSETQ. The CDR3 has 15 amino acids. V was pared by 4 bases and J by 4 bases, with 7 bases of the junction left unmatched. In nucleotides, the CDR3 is TGCGCCAGCAGCGACCCCCAGGGGGGTAATGAAAAACTGTTTTTT. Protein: CASSDPQGGNEKLFF.

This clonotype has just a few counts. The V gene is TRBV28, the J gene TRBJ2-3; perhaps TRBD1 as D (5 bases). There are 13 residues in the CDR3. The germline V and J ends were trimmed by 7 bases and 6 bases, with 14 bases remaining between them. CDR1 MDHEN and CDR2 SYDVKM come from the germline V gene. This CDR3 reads CASTLSGADTQYF. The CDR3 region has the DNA TGTGCCAGCACCTTGAGTGGGGCGGATACGCAGTATTTT.

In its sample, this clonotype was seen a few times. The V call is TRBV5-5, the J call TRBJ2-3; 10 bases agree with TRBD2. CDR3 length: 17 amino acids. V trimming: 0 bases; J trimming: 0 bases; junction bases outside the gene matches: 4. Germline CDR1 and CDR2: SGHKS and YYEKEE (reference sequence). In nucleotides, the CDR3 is TGTGCCAGCAGCTTGGCGGCTAGCGGGGGCAGCACAGATACGCAGTATTTT. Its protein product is CASSLAASGGSTDTQYF. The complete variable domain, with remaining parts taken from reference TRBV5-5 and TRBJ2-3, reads DAGVTQSPTHLIKTRGQQVTLRCSPISGHKSVSWYQQVLGQGPQFIFQYYEKEERGRGNFPDRFSARQFPNYSSELNVNALLLGDSALYLCASSLAASGGSTDTQYFGPGTRLTVL.

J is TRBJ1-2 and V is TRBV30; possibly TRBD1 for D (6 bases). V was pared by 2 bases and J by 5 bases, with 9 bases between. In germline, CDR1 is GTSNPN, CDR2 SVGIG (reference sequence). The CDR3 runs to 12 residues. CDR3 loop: CAWSRGRYGYTF. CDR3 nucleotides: TGTGCCTGGAGTCGGGGGCGGTATGGCTACACCTTC. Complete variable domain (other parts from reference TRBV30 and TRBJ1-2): SQTIHQWPATLVQPVGSPLSLECTVEGTSNPNLYWYRQAAGRGLQLLFYSVGIGQISSEVPQNLSASRPQDRQFILSSKKLLLSDSGFYLCAWSRGRYGYTFGSGTRLTVV.

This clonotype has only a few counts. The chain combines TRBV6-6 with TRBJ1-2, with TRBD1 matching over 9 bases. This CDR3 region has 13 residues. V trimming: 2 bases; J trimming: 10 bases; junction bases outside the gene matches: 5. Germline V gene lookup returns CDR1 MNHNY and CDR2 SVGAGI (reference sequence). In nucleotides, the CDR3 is TGTGCCAGCAGTTACGGGACAGGGATGGACTACACCTTC. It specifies CASSYGTGMDYTF.

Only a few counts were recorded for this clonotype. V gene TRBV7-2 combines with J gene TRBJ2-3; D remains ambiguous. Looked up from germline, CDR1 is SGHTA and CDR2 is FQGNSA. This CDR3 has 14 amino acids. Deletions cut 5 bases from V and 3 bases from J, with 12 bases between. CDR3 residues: CASSPRVGTDTQYF. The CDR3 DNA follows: TGTGCCAGCAGCCCCCGGGTGGGGACAGATACGCAGTATTTT. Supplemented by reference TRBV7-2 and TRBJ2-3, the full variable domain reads GAGVSQSPSNKVTEKGKDVELRCDPISGHTALYWYRQSLGQGLEFLIYFQGNSAPDKSGLPSDRFSAERTGGSVSTLTIQRTQQEDSAVYLCASSPRVGTDTQYFGPGTRLTVL.

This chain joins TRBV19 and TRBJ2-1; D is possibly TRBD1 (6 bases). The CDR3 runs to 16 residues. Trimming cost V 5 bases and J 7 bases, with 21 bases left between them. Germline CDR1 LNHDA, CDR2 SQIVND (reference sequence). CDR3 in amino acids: CASSLTGTPVKNEQFF. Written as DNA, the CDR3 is TGTGCCAGTAGTCTTACCGGGACACCGGTAAAGAATGAGCAGTTCTTC.

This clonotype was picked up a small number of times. This chain's CDR3 is CASSFPLAGDHNEQFF. CDR3 coding DNA: TGCGCCAGCAGCTTCCCTCTAGCGGGGGACCACAATGAGCAGTTCTTC. V gene TRBV5-1 combines with J gene TRBJ2-1; 10 bases are a match to TRBD2. Trimming took 2 bases from V and 5 from J; bases not matched to a gene: 7. The CDR3 loop spans 16 amino acids. Per the germline V gene, CDR1 is SGHRS and CDR2 is YFSETQ.

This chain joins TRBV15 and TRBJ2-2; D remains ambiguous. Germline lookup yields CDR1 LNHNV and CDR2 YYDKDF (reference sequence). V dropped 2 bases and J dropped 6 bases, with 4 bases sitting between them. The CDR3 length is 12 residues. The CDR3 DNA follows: TGTGCCACCAGCAGACCCCCCGGGGAGCTGTTTTTT. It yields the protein CATSRPPGELFF.

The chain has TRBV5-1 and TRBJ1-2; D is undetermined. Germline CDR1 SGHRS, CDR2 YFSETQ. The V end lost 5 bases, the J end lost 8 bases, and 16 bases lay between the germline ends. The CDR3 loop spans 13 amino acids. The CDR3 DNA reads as TGCGCCAGCAGGGTGCAGGCCGATGGAGGCTACACCTTC. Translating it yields CASRVQADGGYTF.

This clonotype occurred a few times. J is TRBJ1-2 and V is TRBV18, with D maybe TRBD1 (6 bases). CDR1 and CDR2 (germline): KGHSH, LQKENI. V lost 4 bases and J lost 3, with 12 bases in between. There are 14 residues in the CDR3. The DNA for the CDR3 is TGTGCCAGCTCACAAGACAGACAGGACTATGGCTACACCTTC. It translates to CASSQDRQDYGYTF.

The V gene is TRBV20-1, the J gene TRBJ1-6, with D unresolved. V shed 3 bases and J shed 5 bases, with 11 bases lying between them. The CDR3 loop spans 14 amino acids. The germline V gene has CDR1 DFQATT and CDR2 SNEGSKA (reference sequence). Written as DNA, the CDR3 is TGCAGTGCTAGGTTAGCCGGAAATAATTCACCCCTCCACTTT. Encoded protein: CSARLAGNNSPLHF.

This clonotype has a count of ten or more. This CDR3 is CASSQIQGPRDSPLHF. CDR3 in DNA: TGCGCCAGCAGCCAAATTCAGGGGCCAAGGGATTCACCCCTCCACTTT. The V gene is TRBV4-3, the J gene TRBJ1-6, with D maybe TRBD1 (6 bases). The V end lost 2 bases, the J end lost 8 bases, and 16 bases lay between the germline ends. Germline CDR1 reads LGHNA; CDR2 reads YSLEER. The CDR3 has 16 residues.

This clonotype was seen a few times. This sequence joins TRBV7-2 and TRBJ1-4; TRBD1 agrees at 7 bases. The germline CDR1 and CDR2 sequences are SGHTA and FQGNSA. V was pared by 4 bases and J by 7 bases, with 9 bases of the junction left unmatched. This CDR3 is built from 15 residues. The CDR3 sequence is CASSSDRWNSEKLFF. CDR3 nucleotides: TGTGCCAGCAGCTCGGACAGGTGGAATAGTGAAAAACTGTTTTTT.

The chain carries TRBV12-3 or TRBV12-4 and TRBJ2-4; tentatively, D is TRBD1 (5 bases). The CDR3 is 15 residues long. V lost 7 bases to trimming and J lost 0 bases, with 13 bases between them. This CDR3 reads CASTKGNQAKNIQYF. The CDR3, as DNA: TGTGCCAGCACTAAGGGGAACCAAGCCAAAAACATTCAGTACTTC.

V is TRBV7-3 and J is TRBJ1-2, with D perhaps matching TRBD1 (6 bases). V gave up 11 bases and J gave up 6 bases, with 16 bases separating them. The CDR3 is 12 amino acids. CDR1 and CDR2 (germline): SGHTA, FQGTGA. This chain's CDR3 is CAEQGEENGYTF. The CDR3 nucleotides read TGTGCCGAACAGGGTGAGGAGAATGGCTACACCTTC.

The CDR3 nucleotides read TGTGCCAGCTCACCGACAGGAGGTCGCGATCAGCCCCAGCATTTT. It is translated as CASSPTGGRDQPQHF. The J gene is TRBJ1-5, the V gene TRBV18, with a weak D call TRBD1 (6 bases). From germline, CDR1 is KGHSH and CDR2 LQKENI. Deletions cut 3 bases from V and 5 bases from J, with 14 bases between. The CDR3 sequence is 15 residues long.

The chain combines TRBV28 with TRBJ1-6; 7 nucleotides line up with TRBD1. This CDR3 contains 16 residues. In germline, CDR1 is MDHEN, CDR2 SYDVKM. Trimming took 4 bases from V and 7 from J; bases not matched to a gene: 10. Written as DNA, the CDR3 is TGTGCCAGCAGTTATGCGGAAGACAGGGTGAATTCACCCCTCCACTTT. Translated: CASSYAEDRVNSPLHF.

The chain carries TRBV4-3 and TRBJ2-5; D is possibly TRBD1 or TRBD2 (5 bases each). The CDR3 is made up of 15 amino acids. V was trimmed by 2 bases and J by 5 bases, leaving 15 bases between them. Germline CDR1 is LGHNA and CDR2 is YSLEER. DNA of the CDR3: TGCGCCAGCAGCCAACGAAGCCGGGGCGGGGAGACCCAGTACTTC. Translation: CASSQRSRGGETQYF.

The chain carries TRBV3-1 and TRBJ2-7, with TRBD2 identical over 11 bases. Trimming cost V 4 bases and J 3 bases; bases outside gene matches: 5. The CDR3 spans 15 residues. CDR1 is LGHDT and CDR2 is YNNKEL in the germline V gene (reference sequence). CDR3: CASSPPGLAVYEQYF. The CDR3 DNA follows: TGTGCCAGCAGCCCCCCGGGACTAGCGGTCTACGAGCAGTACTTC.

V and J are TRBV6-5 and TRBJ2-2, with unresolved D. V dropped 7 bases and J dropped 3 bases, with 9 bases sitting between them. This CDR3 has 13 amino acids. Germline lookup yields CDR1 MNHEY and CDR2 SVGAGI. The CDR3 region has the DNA TGTGCCAGCACAACCGGATACACCGGGGAGCTGTTTTTT. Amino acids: CASTTGYTGELFF.

The CDR3 protein is CASSPPPGAPLHF. CDR3 coding DNA: TGTGCCAGCTCACCGCCCCCTGGGGCACCCCTCCACTTT. The V and J genes are TRBV18 and TRBJ1-6; D is uncertain. This CDR3 region has 13 residues. The germline V and J ends were trimmed by 3 bases and 11 bases, with 11 bases remaining between them. Germline CDR1 and CDR2: KGHSH and LQKENI.

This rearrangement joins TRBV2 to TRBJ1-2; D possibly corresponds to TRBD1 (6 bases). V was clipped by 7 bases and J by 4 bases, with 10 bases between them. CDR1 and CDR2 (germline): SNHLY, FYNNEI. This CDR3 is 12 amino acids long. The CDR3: CASTGTSYGYTF. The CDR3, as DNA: TGTGCCAGCACCGGGACAAGCTATGGCTACACCTTC.

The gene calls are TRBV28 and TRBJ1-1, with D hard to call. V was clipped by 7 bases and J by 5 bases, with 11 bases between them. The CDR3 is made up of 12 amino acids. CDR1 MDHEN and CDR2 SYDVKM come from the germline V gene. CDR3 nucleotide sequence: TGTGCCAGCATAAGTGTCTTAACTGAAGCTTTCTTT. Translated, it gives CASISVLTEAFF.

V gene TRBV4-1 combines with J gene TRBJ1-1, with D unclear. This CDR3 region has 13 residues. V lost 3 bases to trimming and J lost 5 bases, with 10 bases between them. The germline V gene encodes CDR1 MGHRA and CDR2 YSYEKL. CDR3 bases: TGCGCCAGCAGCCACAGGATTCGGACTGAAGCTTTCTTT. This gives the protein CASSHRIRTEAFF.

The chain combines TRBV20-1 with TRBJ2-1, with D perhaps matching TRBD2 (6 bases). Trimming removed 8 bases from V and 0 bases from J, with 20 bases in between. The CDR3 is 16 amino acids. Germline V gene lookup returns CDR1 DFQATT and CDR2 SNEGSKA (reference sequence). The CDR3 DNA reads TGCAGTCTCGAATTGATAGCGGCGAGCTCCTACAATGAGCAGTTCTTC. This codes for CSLELIAASSYNEQFF.